This T cell receptor beta chain is from a study of shared clonotypes between healthy human individuals (dated by TCRdb to the early 2020s). Turning to the overall study: The cohort included three men and a couple of women between 18 and 49 years of age. For each donor, CD4 naive and CD4 memory were each run on three plates, CD8 naive on two plates, and CD8 memory on one plate. Each donor's leukapheresis produced roughly between roughly 0.94 and 9.5 billion PBMCs. The study deeply sequenced blood TCR repertoires of five healthy adults to estimate repertoire size and the extent of clonotype sharing between individuals. Different laboratories and diverse techniques were used to prepare libraries and sequence TCR repertoires, to increase sequencing depth and limit assay-specific biases.

The donors were healthy, HIV-negative adults with no recently reported acute infections or vaccinations. All donors were Caucasian adults living in Nashville, Tennessee, USA. CD4+ T cells were enriched by magnetic negative selection, after which naive cells were positively selected on CD45RA and the negative fraction was taken as the memory subset. Blood was obtained by leukapheresis, after which PBMCs were separated by Ficoll-Histopaque density gradient centrifugation and cryopreserved in liquid nitrogen vapor phase. Purity and quantity of every magnetically sorted T cell population were checked by analytical flow cytometry. Each sorted fraction had its genomic DNA isolated and then quantified by UV absorbance on a Nanodrop 2000c. Using the deep immunoSEQ assay, multiplex PCR amplified TCR CDR3 regions from genomic DNA. For each cell subset, the extracted genomic DNA was distributed evenly across all wells of several immunoSEQ 96-well plates, and each plate served as one replicate. For sorted subsets, roughly 200 ng of genomic DNA, equivalent to 25,000 to 35,000 T cell genomes, went into each replicate PCR. Purified libraries were quantified with a Qubit 3.0 fluorometer, sized on a Bioanalyzer 2100, and re-quantified with the KAPA Library Quantification kit. Each immunoSEQ 96-well plate was sequenced on its own single-read 150-cycle Illumina NextSeq 550 flow cell. Regarding the original processing steps: Because the immunoSEQ output included only junctional sequences and no quality scores, the filtering could not be the same as the filtering used for full-length reads. Sequences were annotated with PyIR, a Python wrapper for IgBLAST v1.9, using IMGT germline references to assign V/J genes and CDR3. Any read was removed if the V/J assignment was weak (E-value above 1e-6), the CDR3 was missing, or the read contained stop codons, out-of-frame junctions, or ambiguous translated residues. V3J clonotypes were defined by identical inferred V gene, J gene, and CDR3 amino acid sequence. To compute the percentage overlap between repertoires, the number of shared unique clonotypes was divided by the size of the smaller repertoire. Richness of each repertoire was evaluated using RTK rarefaction, the Chao1 estimator, and Recon v2.1 estimates of unobserved clonotypes. For all TCRbeta clonotypes obtained by the gDNA method from several donors, generation probabilities were computed with OLGA. As stored in TCRdb, this immuneACCESS dataset retains in-frame rearrangements with V and J assigned. A fraction of the clones does not appear; measured against another copy, unresolved V genes explain less than half of the discrepancy, and the remainder lacks a known reason. The DNA gave D and trimming, while V, J and clone size come from that table. Here the sample has around 2,000,000 clones; roughly 95% occur a single time. Around 0.13% of the sample is held by the ten biggest clonotypes.

The CDR3 holds 14 amino acids from the cysteine to the phenylalanine. Solely the CDR3 DNA is kept, with 42 bases framed from the first base. V and J are truncated by 7 bases and 3 bases respectively, leaving an intervening sequence of 16 bases. The germline V gene supplies CDR1 SGHRS and CDR2 YFSETQ. Details on this clone: Its antigen is currently not known. Per-base qualities were not stored, and no clone one base away is much larger.

General study outcomes and caveats: The genetic and exposure-history diversity represented was limited by the small number of donors. Based on pairwise subsampling, the degree of clonotype sharing among donors was expected to be affected by sequencing depth. Sampling was restricted to blood, and TCR repertoires in tissues likely differ from the TCR repertoires found in blood. Naive subsets generally had larger estimated clonotype richness than memory subsets. Rarefaction of sorted-subset datasets indicated incomplete sequencing despite the large sequencing depth. When a few donors were compared, the shared fraction of clonotypes was 5% to 6.5% for naive CD4, more than 3% for naive CD8, more than 2% for memory CD4, and approximately 0.4% for memory CD8. Clonotypes shared by all four sorted-subset donors showed higher generation probabilities than non-shared clonotypes.

The specimen was naive CD4+ T cells sorted from blood. Reading the label with the study, this specimen's cell subset or site is: CD45RA+ positively selected. This sequence was found in a man aged 18 to 29 in good health. The rearranged chain carries TRBV5-1 and TRBJ1-1, with no confidently assigned D gene. The DNA is TGCGCCAGCCGCTCTCTGGAGGGCGACACTGAAGCTTTCTTT. This yields the protein CASRSLEGDTEAFF. Beyond the CDR3, the reference TRBV5-1 and TRBJ1-1 genes provide the residues; the full variable domain reads: KAGVTQTPRYLIKTRGQQVTLSCSPISGHRSVSWYQQTPGQGLQFLFEYFSETQRNKGNFPGRFSGRQFSNSRSEMNVSTLELGDSALYLCASRSLEGDTEAFFGQGTRLTVV.